These 5 T cell receptor beta chains were all obtained from the same sample, sequenced in a study of monozygotic twins with inflammatory bowel disease. TCRdb processed the 5' RACE reads again and assigns one entry to each CDR3 protein, with no DNA. The repertoire table contains more than 300,000 distinct CDR3 sequences. Source material: blood. The receptors here all came from a human donor with ulcerative colitis or Crohn's disease, or a healthy co-twin of an affected twin (not recorded which).

The rearrangement joins TRBV6-5 to TRBJ2-2. Germline lookup yields CDR1 MNHEY and CDR2 SVGAGI. This CDR3 comprises 14 residues. The CDR3 reads CASSYTPATGELFF.

The chain joins TRBV6-5 to TRBJ2-7; TCRdb lists TRBD1, though no DNA is available to test this call. This CDR3 contains 11 residues. The germline V gene encodes CDR1 MNHEY and CDR2 SVGAGI. Here the CDR3 reads CASIRGNEQYF.

The chain is built from TRBV20-1 and TRBJ2-2. The CDR3 covers 12 residues. Germline V lookup: CDR1 DFQATT, CDR2 SNEGSKA (reference sequence). The CDR3 sequence: CSARRPGGELFF.

This chain joins TRBV4-3 and TRBJ2-7. The length of the CDR3 is 14 residues. Germline V lookup: CDR1 LGHNA, CDR2 YSLEER. CDR3: CASSPLTGPYEQYF.

The V call is TRBV6-5, the J call TRBJ2-7; the D call of TRBD1 rests on TCRdb alone, since no DNA is present to check it. Germline V gene data show CDR1 as MNHEY and CDR2 as SVGAGI. The CDR3 totals 15 residues. The CDR3 region is CASSSNRDTTYEQYF.